This TCR beta chain was observed in a study of T cell responses to AZD1222 COVID-19 vaccine. Germline V gene lookup returns CDR1 LGHDT and CDR2 YNNKEL (reference sequence). V was clipped by 0 bases and J by 4 bases, with 11 bases between them. This CDR3 has 15 amino acids. Here immunoSEQ multiplex PCR was the method, and the copy in TCRdb shows in-frame clones only, minus some. The sample has over 75,000 clones, approximately 83% seen once; the top ten hold around 3.5%. This clonotype originated in an adult who received the AZD1222 COVID-19 vaccine. The chain couples TRBV3-1 (or the pseudogene TRBV3-2) to TRBJ2-3; D gene unclear. This specimen was peripheral blood, taken 28 days after the second AZD1222 dose. CDR3 in DNA: TGTGCCAGCAGCCAAGATCTTGGGGTTCCAGATACGCAGTATTTT. Its protein product is CASSQDLGVPDTQYF.